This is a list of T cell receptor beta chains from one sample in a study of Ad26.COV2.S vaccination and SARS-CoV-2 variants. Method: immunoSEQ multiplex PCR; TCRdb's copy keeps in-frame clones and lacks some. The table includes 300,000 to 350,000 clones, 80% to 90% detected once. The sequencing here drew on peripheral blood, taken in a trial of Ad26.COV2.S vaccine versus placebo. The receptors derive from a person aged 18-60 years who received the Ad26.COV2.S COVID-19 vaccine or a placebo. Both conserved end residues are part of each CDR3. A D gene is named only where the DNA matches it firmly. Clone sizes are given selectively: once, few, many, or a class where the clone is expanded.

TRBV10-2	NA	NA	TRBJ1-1	CASSGGGLAEAFF	TGCGCCAGCAGTGGGGGGGGGTTGGCTGAAGCTTTCTTT
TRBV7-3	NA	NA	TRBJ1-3	CASSPRGGNTIYF	TGTGCCAGCAGCCCTAGAGGGGGAAACACCATATATTTT
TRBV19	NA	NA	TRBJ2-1	CATGTGGQSYNEQFF	TGTGCCACGGGTACGGGGGGACAGTCCTACAATGAGCAGTTCTTC
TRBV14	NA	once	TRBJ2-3	CASSQGTGTDTQYF	TGTGCCAGCAGCCAAGGGACAGGCACAGATACGCAGTATTTT
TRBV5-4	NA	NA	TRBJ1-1	CASILWGADTEAFF	TGTGCCAGCATCCTGTGGGGGGCTGACACTGAAGCTTTCTTT
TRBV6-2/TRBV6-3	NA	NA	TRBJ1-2	CASSFLGALNYGYTF	TGTGCCAGCAGTTTCCTCGGGGCTCTTAACTATGGCTACACCTTC
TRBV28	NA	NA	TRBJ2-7	CASSLIGPSYEQYF	TGTGCCAGCAGTTTAATAGGTCCCAGCTACGAGCAGTACTTC
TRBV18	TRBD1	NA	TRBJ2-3	CASSPPGTGSDTQYF	TGTGCCAGCTCACCACCTGGGACAGGGTCAGATACGCAGTATTTT
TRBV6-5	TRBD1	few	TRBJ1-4	CASSRDRVGKLFF	TGTGCCAGCAGCCGCGACAGGGTCGGAAAACTGTTTTTT
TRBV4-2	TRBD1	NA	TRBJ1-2	CASSQTGTGLGYTF	TGTGCCAGCAGCCAAACCGGGACAGGGCTTGGCTACACCTTC
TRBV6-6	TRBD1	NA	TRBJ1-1	CASSRPGQGFLNTEAFF	TGTGCCAGCAGTCGTCCGGGACAGGGATTTTTGAACACTGAAGCTTTCTTT
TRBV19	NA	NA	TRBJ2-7	CASSSWSYEQYF	TGTGCCAGTAGTAGTTGGTCCTACGAGCAGTACTTC
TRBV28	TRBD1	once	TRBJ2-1	CASSHRGPSGEQFF	TGTGCCAGCAGCCACAGGGGGCCAAGTGGTGAGCAGTTCTTC
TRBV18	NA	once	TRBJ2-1	CASSPRSTYNEQFF	TGTGCCAGCTCACCACGGTCCACCTACAATGAGCAGTTCTTC
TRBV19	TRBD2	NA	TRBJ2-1	CASAPSLAGKQFF	TGTGCCAGCGCACCGTCTTTAGCGGGGAAGCAGTTCTTC
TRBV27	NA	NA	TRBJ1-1	CASSPTWGVTEAFF	TGTGCCAGCAGTCCCACCTGGGGGGTAACTGAAGCTTTCTTT
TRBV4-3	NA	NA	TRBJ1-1	CASSQDENVNTEAFF	TGCGCCAGCAGCCAAGATGAAAACGTGAACACTGAAGCTTTCTTT
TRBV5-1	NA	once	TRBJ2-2	CASSSIIGELFF	TGCGCCAGCAGCTCCATAATCGGGGAGCTGTTTTTT
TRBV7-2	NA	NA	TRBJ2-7	CASSVLERTYEQYF	TGTGCCAGCAGCGTACTAGAACGTACCTACGAGCAGTACTTC
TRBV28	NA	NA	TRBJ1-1	CATQRIGTEAFF	TGTGCCACCCAACGGATAGGGACTGAAGCTTTCTTT
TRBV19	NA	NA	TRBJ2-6	CASSEAVLWGGANVLTF	TGTGCCAGTAGTGAGGCGGTTTTATGGGGTGGGGCCAACGTCCTGACTTTC
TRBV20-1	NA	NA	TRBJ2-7	CSASYHEQYF	TGCAGTGCTAGCTACCACGAGCAGTACTTC
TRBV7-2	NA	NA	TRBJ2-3	CASSLGLRGSTDTQYF	TGTGCCAGCAGCTTAGGTCTGCGGGGTAGCACAGATACGCAGTATTTT
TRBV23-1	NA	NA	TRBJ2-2	CASSQGLARYTGELFF	TGCGCCAGCAGTCAAGGGCTAGCGCGATACACCGGGGAGCTGTTTTTT
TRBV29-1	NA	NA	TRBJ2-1	CSVEDFGNEQFF	TGCAGCGTTGAAGACTTCGGCAATGAGCAGTTCTTC
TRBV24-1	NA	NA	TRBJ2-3	CATSRRSTDTQYF	TGTGCCACCTCTAGGAGGAGCACAGATACGCAGTATTTT
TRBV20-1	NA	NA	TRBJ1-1	CSASRRSF	TGCAGTGCTTCCCGCAGATCTTTT
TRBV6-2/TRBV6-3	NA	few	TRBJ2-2	CASSYPPDTGELFF	TGTGCCAGCAGTTACCCCCCGGACACCGGGGAGCTGTTTTTT
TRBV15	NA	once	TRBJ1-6	CATSRSEPTDSPLHF	TGTGCCACCAGCAGATCAGAGCCGACAGATTCACCCCTCCACTTT
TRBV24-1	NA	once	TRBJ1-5	CATSAQANQPQHF	TGTGCCACCAGTGCTCAAGCTAATCAGCCCCAGCATTTT
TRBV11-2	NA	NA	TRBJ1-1	CASSLEPGGGTEAFF	TGTGCCAGCAGCTTAGAACCCGGGGGGGGCACTGAAGCTTTCTTT
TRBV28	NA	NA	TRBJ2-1	CASSLIQGSSYNEQFF	TGTGCCAGCAGTTTAATCCAGGGGAGCTCCTACAATGAGCAGTTCTTC
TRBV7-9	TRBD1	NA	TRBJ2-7	CASTQWGTGNSEQYF	TGTGCCAGCACCCAATGGGGGACAGGGAACAGCGAGCAGTACTTC
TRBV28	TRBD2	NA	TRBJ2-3	CASSLGAGGFASTDTQYF	TGTGCCAGCAGTTTGGGAGCGGGGGGCTTCGCTAGCACAGATACGCAGTATTTT
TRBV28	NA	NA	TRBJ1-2	CASSPSTRPGGYTF	TGTGCCAGCAGCCCTTCCACAAGGCCGGGTGGCTACACCTTC
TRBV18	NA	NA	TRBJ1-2	CASSDSGPGYTF	TGTGCCAGCTCGGACTCGGGACCCGGCTACACCTTC
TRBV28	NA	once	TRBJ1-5	CASSTSVRYQPQHF	NA
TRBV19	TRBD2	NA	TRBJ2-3	CASSGGAGGSDTQYF	TGTGCCAGTAGTGGAGGGGCGGGAGGATCAGATACGCAGTATTTT